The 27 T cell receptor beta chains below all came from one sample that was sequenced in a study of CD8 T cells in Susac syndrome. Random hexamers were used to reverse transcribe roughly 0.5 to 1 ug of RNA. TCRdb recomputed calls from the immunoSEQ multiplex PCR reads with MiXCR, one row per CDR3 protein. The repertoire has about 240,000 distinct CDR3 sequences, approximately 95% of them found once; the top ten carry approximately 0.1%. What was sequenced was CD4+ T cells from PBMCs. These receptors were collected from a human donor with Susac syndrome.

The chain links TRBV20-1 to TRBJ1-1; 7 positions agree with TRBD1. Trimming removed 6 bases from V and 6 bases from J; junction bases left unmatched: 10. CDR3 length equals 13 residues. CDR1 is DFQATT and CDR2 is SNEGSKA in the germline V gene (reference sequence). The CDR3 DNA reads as TGCAGTGCGCTACCCGGACAGGAAGCTGAAGCTTTCTTT. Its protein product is CSALPGQEAEAFF.

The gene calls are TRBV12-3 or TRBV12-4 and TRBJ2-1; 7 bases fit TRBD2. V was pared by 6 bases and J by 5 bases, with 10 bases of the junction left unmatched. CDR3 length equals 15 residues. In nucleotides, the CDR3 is TGTGCCAGCAGGACTTTGCGGGAGAGGAACAATGAGCAGTTCTTC. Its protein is CASRTLRERNNEQFF.

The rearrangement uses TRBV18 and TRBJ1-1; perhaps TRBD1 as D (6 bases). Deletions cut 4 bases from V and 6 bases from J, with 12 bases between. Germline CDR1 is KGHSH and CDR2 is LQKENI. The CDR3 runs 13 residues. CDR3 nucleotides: TGTGCCAGCTCACTCACGGGACAACCTGAAGCTTTCTTT. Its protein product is CASSLTGQPEAFF.

Here the CDR3 reads CASSQVTSGIDTQYF. The CDR3 DNA reads as TGTGCCAGCAGCCAAGTCACTAGCGGCATAGATACGCAGTATTTT. V gene TRBV3-1 combines with J gene TRBJ2-3; TRBD2 agrees at 8 bases. V lost 1 base and J lost 5; bases outside the gene matches: 5. The CDR3 has 15 residues. Germline CDR1 and CDR2: LGHDT and YNNKEL (reference sequence).

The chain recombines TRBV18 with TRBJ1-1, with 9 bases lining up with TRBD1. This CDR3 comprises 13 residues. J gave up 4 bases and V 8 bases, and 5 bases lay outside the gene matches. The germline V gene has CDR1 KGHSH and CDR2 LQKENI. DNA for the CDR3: TGTGCCAGCCTCGAACAGGGGGCCACTGAAGCTTTCTTT. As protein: CASLEQGATEAFF.

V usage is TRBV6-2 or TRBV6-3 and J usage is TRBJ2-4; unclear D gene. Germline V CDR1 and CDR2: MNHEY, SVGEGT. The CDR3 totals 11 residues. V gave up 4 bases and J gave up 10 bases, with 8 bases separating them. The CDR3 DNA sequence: TGTGCCAGCAGTTCGCCAGAAATTCAGTACTTC. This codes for CASSSPEIQYF.

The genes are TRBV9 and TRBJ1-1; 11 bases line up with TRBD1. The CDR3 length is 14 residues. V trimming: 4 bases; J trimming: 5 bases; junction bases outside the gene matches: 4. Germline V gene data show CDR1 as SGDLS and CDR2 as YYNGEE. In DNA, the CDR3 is TGTGCCAGCAGCCCGGGACAGGGGGAAACTGAAGCTTTCTTT. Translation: CASSPGQGETEAFF.

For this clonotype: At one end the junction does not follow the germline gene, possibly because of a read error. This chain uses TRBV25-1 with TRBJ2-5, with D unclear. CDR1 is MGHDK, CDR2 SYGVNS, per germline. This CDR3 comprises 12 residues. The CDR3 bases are TGCGCCAGCAGTGTGCCAAAAGGGACCCAGTACTTC. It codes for CASSVPKGTQYF. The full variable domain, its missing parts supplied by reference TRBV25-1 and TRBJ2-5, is EADIYQTPRYLVIGTGKKITLECSQTMGHDKMYWYQQDPGMELHLIHYSYGVNSTEKGDLSSESTVSRIRTEHFPLTLESARPSHTSQYLCASSVPKGTQYFGPGTRLLVL.

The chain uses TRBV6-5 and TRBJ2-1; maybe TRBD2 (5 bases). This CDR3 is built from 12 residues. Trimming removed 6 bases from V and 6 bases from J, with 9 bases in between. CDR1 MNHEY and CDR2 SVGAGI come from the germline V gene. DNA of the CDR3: TGTGCCAGCAGCACGAGGGCCAATGAGCAGTTCTTC. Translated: CASSTRANEQFF.

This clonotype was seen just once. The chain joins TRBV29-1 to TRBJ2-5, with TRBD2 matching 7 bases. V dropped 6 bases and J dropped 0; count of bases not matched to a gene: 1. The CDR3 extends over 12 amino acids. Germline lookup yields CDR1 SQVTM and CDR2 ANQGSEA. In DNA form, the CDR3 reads TGCAGCGTGCGGGAGTACCAAGAGACCCAGTACTTC. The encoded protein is CSVREYQETQYF. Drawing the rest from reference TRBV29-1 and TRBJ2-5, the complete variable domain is SAVISQKPSRDICQRGTSLTIQCQVDSQVTMMFWYRQQPGQSLTLIATANQGSEATYESGFVIDKFPISRPNLTFSTLTVSNMSPEDSSIYLCSVREYQETQYFGPGTRLLVL.

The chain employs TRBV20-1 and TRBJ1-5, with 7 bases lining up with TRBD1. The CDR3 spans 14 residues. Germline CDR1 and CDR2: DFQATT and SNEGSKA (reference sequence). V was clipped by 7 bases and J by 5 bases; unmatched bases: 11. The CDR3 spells CSGTSDRDDQPQHF. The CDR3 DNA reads TGCAGTGGAACCTCAGACAGGGACGATCAGCCCCAGCATTTT.

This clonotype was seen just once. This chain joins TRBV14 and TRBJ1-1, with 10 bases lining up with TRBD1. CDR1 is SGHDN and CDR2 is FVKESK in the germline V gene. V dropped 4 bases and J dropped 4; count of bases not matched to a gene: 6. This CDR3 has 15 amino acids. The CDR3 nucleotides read TGTGCCAGCAGCCTTCGGACAGGGGGTCTCACTGAAGCTTTCTTT. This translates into CASSLRTGGLTEAFF. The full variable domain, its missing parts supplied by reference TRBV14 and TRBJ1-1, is EAGVTQFPSHSVIEKGQTVTLRCDPISGHDNLYWYRRVMGKEIKFLLHFVKESKQDESGMPNNRFLAERTGGTYSTLKVQPAELEDSGVYFCASSLRTGGLTEAFFGQGTRLTVV.

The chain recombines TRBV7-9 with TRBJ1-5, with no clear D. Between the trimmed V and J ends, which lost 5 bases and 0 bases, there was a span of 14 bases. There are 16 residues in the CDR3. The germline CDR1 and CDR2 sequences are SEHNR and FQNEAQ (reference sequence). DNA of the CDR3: TGTGCCAGCAGCCCCTCTTGGGGATATAGCAATCAGCCCCAGCATTTT. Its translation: CASSPSWGYSNQPQHF.

CDR3 DNA: TGTGCCAGCAGCTTAGGGACTAGCGGAACCTACGAGCAGTACTTC. Residues: CASSLGTSGTYEQYF. The chain carries TRBV7-3 and TRBJ2-7; 11 positions agree with TRBD2. This CDR3 region has 15 residues. Germline CDR1 is SGHTA and CDR2 is FQGTGA. The V gene end was trimmed by 2 bases and the J gene end by 2 bases; junction bases not matched to a gene: 2.

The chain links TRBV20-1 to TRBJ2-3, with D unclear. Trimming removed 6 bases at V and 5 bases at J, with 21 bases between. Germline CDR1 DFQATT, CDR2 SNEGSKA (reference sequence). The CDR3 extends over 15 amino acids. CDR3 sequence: CSARAAAFGQDTQYF. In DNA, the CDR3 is TGCAGTGCCCGAGCCGCGGCCTTCGGGCAAGATACGCAGTATTTT.

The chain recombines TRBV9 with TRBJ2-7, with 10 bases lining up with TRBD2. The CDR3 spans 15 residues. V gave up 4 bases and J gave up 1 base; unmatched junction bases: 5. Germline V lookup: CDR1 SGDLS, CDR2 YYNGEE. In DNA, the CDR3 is TGTGCCAGCAGCCTAGCGGGAGCCCCTTCCTACGAGCAGTACTTC. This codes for CASSLAGAPSYEQYF.

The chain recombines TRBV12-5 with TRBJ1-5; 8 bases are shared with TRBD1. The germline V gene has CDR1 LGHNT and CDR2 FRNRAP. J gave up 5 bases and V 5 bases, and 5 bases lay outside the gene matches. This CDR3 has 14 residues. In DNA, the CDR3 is TGTGCTAGTGGTCTCGGACAGGGCTATCAGCCCCAGCATTTT. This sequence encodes CASGLGQGYQPQHF.

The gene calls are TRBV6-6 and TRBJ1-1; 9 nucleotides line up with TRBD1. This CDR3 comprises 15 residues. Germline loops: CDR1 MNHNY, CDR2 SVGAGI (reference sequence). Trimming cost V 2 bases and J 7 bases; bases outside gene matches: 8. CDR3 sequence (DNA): TGTGCCAGCAGTTACCGGGACAGGGCGGCGGGTGAAGCTTTCTTT. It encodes CASSYRDRAAGEAFF.

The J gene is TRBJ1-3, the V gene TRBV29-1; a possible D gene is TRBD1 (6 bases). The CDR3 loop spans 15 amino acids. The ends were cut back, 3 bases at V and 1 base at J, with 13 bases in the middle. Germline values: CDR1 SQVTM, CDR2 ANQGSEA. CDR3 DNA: TGCAGCGTTGACTTCAGGGGAGGTTCTGGAAACACCATATATTTT. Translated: CSVDFRGGSGNTIYF.

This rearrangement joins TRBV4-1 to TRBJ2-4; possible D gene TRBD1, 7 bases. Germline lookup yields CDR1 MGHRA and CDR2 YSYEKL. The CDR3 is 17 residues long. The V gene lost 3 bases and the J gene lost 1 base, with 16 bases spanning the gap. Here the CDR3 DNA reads TGCGCCAGCAGCCAGGGAGACAGGGCGGGGGCCAAAAACATTCAGTACTTC. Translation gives CASSQGDRAGAKNIQYF.

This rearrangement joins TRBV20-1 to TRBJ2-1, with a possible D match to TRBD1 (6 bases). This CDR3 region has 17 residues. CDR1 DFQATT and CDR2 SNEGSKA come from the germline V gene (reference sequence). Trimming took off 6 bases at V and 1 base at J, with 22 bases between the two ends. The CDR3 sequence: CSAKMLRTVGSYNEQFF. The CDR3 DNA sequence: TGCAGTGCCAAGATGCTAAGGACAGTAGGGTCCTACAATGAGCAGTTCTTC.

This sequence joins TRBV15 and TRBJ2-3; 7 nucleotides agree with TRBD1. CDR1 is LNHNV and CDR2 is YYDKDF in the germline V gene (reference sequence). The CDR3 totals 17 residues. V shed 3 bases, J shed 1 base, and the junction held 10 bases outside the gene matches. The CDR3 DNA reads TGTGCCACCAGCAGTACGACAGGGAAAGTGGGCACAGATACGCAGTATTTT. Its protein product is CATSSTTGKVGTDTQYF.

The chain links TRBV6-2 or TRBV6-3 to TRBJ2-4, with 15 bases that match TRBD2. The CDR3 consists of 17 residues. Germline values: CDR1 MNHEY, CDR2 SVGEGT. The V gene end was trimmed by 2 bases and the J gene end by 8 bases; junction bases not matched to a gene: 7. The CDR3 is CASSYRGLAGGMDIQYF. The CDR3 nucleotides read TGTGCCAGCAGTTACCGGGGACTAGCGGGAGGCATGGACATTCAGTACTTC.

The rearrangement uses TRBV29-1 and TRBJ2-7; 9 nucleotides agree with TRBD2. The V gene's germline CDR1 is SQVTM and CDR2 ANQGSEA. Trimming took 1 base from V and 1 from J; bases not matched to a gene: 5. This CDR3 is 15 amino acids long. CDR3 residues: CSVEGTSAHSYEQYF. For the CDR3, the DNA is TGCAGCGTTGAAGGGACTAGCGCCCATTCCTACGAGCAGTACTTC.

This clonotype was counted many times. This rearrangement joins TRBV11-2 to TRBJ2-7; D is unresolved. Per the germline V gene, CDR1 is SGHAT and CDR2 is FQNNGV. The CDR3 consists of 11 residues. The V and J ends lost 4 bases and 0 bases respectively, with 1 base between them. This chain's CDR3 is CASSSSYEQYF. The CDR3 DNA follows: TGTGCCAGCAGCTCCTCCTACGAGCAGTACTTC. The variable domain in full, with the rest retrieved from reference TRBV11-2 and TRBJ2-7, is EAGVAQSPRYKIIEKRQSVAFWCNPISGHATLYWYQQILGQGPKLLIQFQNNGVVDDSQLPKDRFSAERLKGVDSTLKIQPAKLEDSAVYLCASSSSYEQYFGPGTRLTVT.

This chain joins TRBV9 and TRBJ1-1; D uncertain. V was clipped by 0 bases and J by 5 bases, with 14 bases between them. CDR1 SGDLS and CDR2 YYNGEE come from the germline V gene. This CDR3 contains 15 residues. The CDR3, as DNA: TGTGCCAGCAGCGTAGAATCCGGGGTTGGGACTGAAGCTTTCTTT. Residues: CASSVESGVGTEAFF.

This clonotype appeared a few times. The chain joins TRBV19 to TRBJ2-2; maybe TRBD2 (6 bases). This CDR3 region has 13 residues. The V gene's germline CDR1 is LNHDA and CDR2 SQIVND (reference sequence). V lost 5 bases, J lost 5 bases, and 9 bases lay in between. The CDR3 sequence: CASSVEGTGELFF. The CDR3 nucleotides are TGTGCCAGTAGTGTGGAGGGTACCGGGGAGCTGTTTTTT.